This is a list of T cell receptor beta chains from one sample in a study of identical twins. TCRdb re-called the 5' RACE reads with MiXCR, one entry per CDR3 protein. The sample has fewer than 250,000 distinct CDR3 sequences; about 7.5% are singletons. These data were likewise used in another study, on yellow fever vaccine responses in identical twins.

The sequenced material came from CD8+ T cells sorted from blood. These receptors were collected from a young woman in good health. Both conserved end residues are part of each CDR3. D genes are given only for firm matches. For some rows the clone size is stated as once, few or many, or as a class when expanded; others skip it.

TRBJ2-1 TRBD2 TRBV12-3/TRBV12-4 many TGTGCCAGCAGTTCACCGGGACTAGCGAGCTACAATGAGCAGTTCTTC CASSSPGLASYNEQFF
TRBJ2-1 TRBD1 TRBV5-1 - TGCGCCAGCAGCCCTGACAGGGTGAGGGGCTACAATGAGCAGTTCTTC CASSPDRVRGYNEQFF
TRBJ2-7 - TRBV5-5 - TGTGCCAGCAGCTTCGGATCCTACGAGCAGTACTTC CASSFGSYEQYF
TRBJ2-3 - TRBV27 - TGTGCCAGCAGTTTAGGCGCAGGGTGGGATACGCAGTATTTT CASSLGAGWDTQYF
TRBJ2-5 TRBD2 TRBV12-3/TRBV12-4 many TGTGCCAGCAGAAGGACTAGCGGGAGAGAGACCCAGTACTTC CASRRTSGRETQYF
TRBJ2-1 - TRBV11-2 few TGTGCCAGCAGCTTATTAGGCCCCCATGAGCAGTTCTTC CASSLLGPHEQFF
TRBJ2-2 - TRBV3-1 - TGTGCCAGCAGCCAAGGGCGGACCGGGGAGCTGTTTTTT CASSQGRTGELFF
TRBJ2-5 - TRBV12-3/TRBV12-4 many TGTGCCAGCAGCCTCAGAGGGCCCCAAGAGACCCAGTACTTC CASSLRGPQETQYF
TRBJ2-2 TRBD1 TRBV15 many TGTGCCACCAGCAGAGAGCTGGGCTCGGGACAGTTAAACACCGGGGAGCTGTTTTTT CATSRELGSGQLNTGELFF
TRBJ1-2 - TRBV20-1 many TGCAGTGCGTCAGGAAAGGACAGCCCTAACTATGGCTACACCTTC CSASGKDSPNYGYTF
TRBJ2-1 - TRBV29-1 many TGCAGCGTTCACAGGGCGGGTGCCTACAATGAGCAGTTCTTC CSVHRAGAYNEQFF
TRBJ1-2 - TRBV21-1 few TGTGCCAGCAGCAAAGAAGTGGGCTACACCTTC CASSKEVGYTF
TRBJ2-3 - TRBV12-3/TRBV12-4 few TGTGCCAGCAGTTTTACGGGAGATGGCGCAGATACGCAGTATTTT CASSFTGDGADTQYF